These 14 T cell receptor beta chains were all obtained from the same sample, sequenced in a study of early T cells in non-severe SARS-CoV-2 infection. TCRdb processed the 5' RACE reads anew with MiXCR; each CDR3 protein has one entry. The data contain fewer than 80,000 distinct CDR3 sequences, under 9.5% of them singletons. The sequenced sample was whole blood. Every receptor here comes from an adult who was a healthcare worker with PCR-confirmed SARS-CoV-2 infection or an uninfected control (not recorded which).

The chain combines TRBV11-2 with TRBJ2-3; TRBD2 agrees at 12 bases. Germline CDR1 is SGHAT and CDR2 is FQNNGV. The ends lost 3 bases at V and 2 bases at J; junction bases unmatched: 9. This CDR3 is 18 amino acids long. Here the CDR3 reads CASSFTASGGAVTDTQYF. The CDR3 DNA is TGTGCCAGCAGCTTTACGGCTAGCGGGGGGGCGGTCACAGATACGCAGTATTTT.

This clonotype was picked up many times. The rearrangement uses TRBV7-2 and TRBJ2-7; D ambiguous. Germline V gene data show CDR1 as SGHTA and CDR2 as FQGNSA. The CDR3 consists of 11 residues. Between the trimmed V and J ends, which lost 8 bases and 3 bases, there was a span of 8 bases. CDR3 in DNA: TGTGCCAGCTCCCTCATCTACGAGCAGTACTTC. This gives the protein CASSLIYEQYF. Variable domain in full (rest from reference TRBV7-2 and TRBJ2-7): GAGVSQSPSNKVTEKGKDVELRCDPISGHTALYWYRQSLGQGLEFLIYFQGNSAPDKSGLPSDRFSAERTGGSVSTLTIQRTQQEDSAVYLCASSLIYEQYFGPGTRLTVT.

This clonotype was detected a few times. V and J are TRBV6-6 and TRBJ2-7; D unclear. The V and J ends lost 0 bases and 3 bases respectively, with 12 bases between them. The germline CDR1 and CDR2 sequences are MNHNY and SVGAGI (reference sequence). The CDR3 has 15 amino acids. The CDR3 region is CASSYSQLINYEQYF. DNA for the CDR3: TGTGCCAGCAGTTACTCACAGCTTATTAACTACGAGCAGTACTTC.

This clonotype appeared many times. The V gene is TRBV5-5, the J gene TRBJ1-1, with 9 positions matching TRBD1. Germline V gene lookup returns CDR1 SGHKS and CDR2 YYEKEE (reference sequence). Trimming took 0 bases from V and 6 from J; bases not matched to a gene: 6. CDR3 length: 15 residues. The CDR3 DNA reads TGTGCCAGCAGCTTGGGGTGGGACAGGGCCGCTGAAGCTTTCTTT. Protein product: CASSLGWDRAAEAFF.

This clonotype was observed a few times. This chain links TRBV6-6 with TRBJ2-1; D not certain. There are 13 residues in the CDR3. CDR1 MNHNY and CDR2 SVGAGI come from the germline V gene (reference sequence). Between the trimmed V and J ends, which lost 7 bases and 8 bases, there was a span of 15 bases. The CDR3 nucleotides are TGTGCCAGCACCACCATCCCGGACGATGAGCAGTTCTTC. It specifies CASTTIPDDEQFF.

This chain connects TRBV30 to TRBJ1-1; D possibly corresponds to TRBD1 (5 bases). The germline V gene encodes CDR1 GTSNPN and CDR2 SVGIG (reference sequence). V was shortened by 2 bases and J by 4 bases, with 11 bases between the two germline ends. This CDR3 is 13 amino acids long. The CDR3 DNA is TGTGCCTGGAGTAGTGCGGGGGGCACTGAAGCTTTCTTT. It codes for CAWSSAGGTEAFF.

V is TRBV7-3 and J is TRBJ2-1; 8 nucleotides line up with TRBD2. There are 15 residues in the CDR3. The ends lost 3 bases at V and 5 bases at J; junction bases unmatched: 6. Per the germline V gene, CDR1 is SGHTA and CDR2 is FQGTGA. In DNA, the CDR3 is TGTGCCAGCAGCTTTGGCGGGGGGCCGGACAATGAGCAGTTCTTC. This codes for CASSFGGGPDNEQFF.

The genes are TRBV7-2 and TRBJ2-3, with D tentatively TRBD2 (5 bases). Germline V gene sequence: CDR1 SGHTA, CDR2 FQGNSA. The V gene lost 1 base and the J gene lost 10 bases, with 12 bases spanning the gap. The CDR3 consists of 13 residues. The DNA of the CDR3 is TGTGCCAGCAGCTTAGTTGCTAGCAACCCGCAGTATTTT. Translation gives CASSLVASNPQYF. Together with reference TRBV7-2 and TRBJ2-3, the CDR3 gives the full variable domain: GAGVSQSPSNKVTEKGKDVELRCDPISGHTALYWYRQSLGQGLEFLIYFQGNSAPDKSGLPSDRFSAERTGGSVSTLTIQRTQQEDSAVYLCASSLVASNPQYFGPGTRLTVL.

This clonotype was detected ten times or more. The chain employs TRBV6-5 and TRBJ2-3; D possibly corresponds to TRBD1 (5 bases). Trimming took off 5 bases at V and 6 bases at J, with 9 bases between the two ends. This CDR3 is built from 12 residues. Germline values: CDR1 MNHEY, CDR2 SVGAGI. The CDR3 nucleotides read TGTGCCAGCAGTCCAACAGGCGATACGCAGTATTTT. It is translated as CASSPTGDTQYF.

This clonotype has at least ten counts. The gene calls are TRBV2 and TRBJ2-1; D remains ambiguous. This CDR3 spans 15 amino acids. The V and J ends lost 7 bases and 0 bases respectively, with 13 bases between them. CDR1 is SNHLY, CDR2 FYNNEI, per germline. In DNA, the CDR3 is TGTGCCAGCACGGTAGGAGTAGGCTCCTACAATGAGCAGTTCTTC. This translates into CASTVGVGSYNEQFF.

This clonotype was detected a few times. The gene calls are TRBV5-1 and TRBJ2-2; a possible D gene is TRBD2 (6 bases). This CDR3 has 16 amino acids. Germline CDR1 is SGHRS and CDR2 is YFSETQ. V was shortened by 0 bases and J by 5 bases, with 14 bases between the two germline ends. The DNA of the CDR3 is TGCGCCAGCAGCTTGGTGGGGGACTGGCGGACCGGGGAGCTGTTTTTT. It yields the protein CASSLVGDWRTGELFF.

This clonotype was counted ten times or more. The chain has TRBV29-1 and TRBJ2-7, with D perhaps TRBD2 (6 bases). Germline CDR1 is SQVTM and CDR2 is ANQGSEA. Trimming left V 5 bases short and J 5 bases short, with 16 bases between. CDR3 length: 13 residues. The CDR3 is CSVQTSTTHEQYF. In DNA, the CDR3 is TGCAGCGTTCAGACTAGTACTACTCACGAGCAGTACTTC.

This clonotype was seen many times. J is TRBJ2-3 and V is TRBV12-5; D remains unclear. The CDR3 covers 13 residues. V was trimmed by 2 bases and J by 5 bases, leaving 8 bases between them. Per the germline V gene, CDR1 is LGHNT and CDR2 is FRNRAP. CDR3 protein: CASGLNSGDTQYF. DNA of the CDR3: TGTGCTAGTGGTTTGAATTCGGGAGATACGCAGTATTTT.

The table lists this clonotype with a few counts. The chain joins TRBV7-3 to TRBJ2-2; 9 bases map to TRBD2. Trimming cost V 5 bases and J 7 bases; bases outside gene matches: 11. Germline V CDR1 and CDR2: SGHTA, FQGTGA. This CDR3 has 16 residues. This CDR3 is CASSRYRTSVGGELFF. CDR3 bases: TGTGCCAGCAGCCGCTACCGGACTAGCGTTGGCGGGGAGCTGTTTTTT.